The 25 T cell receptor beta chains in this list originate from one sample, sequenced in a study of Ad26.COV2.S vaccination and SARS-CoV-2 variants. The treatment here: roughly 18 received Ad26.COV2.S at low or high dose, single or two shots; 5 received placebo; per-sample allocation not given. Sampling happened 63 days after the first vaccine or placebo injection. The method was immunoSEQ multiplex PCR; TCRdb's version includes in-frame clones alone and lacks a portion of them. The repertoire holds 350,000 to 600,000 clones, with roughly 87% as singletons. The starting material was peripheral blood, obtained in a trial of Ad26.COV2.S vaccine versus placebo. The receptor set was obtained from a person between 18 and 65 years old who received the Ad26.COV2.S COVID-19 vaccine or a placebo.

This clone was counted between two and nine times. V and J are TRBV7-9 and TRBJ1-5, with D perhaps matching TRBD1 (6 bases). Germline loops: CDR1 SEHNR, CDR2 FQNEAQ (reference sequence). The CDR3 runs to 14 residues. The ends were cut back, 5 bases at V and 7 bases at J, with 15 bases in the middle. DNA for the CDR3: TGTGCCAGCAGCCTAAGGGACATTACCCAGCCCCAGCATTTT. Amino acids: CASSLRDITQPQHF.

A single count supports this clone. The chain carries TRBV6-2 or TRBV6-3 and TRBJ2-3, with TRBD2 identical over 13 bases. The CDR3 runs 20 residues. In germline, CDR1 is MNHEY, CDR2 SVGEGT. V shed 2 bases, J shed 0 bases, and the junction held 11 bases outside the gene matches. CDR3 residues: CASSYEAGTSGVFSTDTQYF. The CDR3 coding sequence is TGTGCCAGCAGTTACGAGGCCGGGACTAGCGGGGTTTTTAGCACAGATACGCAGTATTTT.

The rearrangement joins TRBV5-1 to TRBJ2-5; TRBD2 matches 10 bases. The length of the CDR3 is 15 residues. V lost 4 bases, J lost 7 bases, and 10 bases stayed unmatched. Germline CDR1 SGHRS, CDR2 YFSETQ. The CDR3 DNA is TGCGCCAGCAGCGGAGCAGCGGGAGGGCCTGGGACCCAGTACTTC. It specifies CASSGAAGGPGTQYF.

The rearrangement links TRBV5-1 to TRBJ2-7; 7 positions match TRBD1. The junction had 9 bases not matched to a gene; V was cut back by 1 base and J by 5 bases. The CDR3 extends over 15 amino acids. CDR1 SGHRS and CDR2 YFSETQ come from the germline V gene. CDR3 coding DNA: TGCGCCAGCAGCTTGACAGGGGCGGGTAGAAACGAGCAGTACTTC. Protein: CASSLTGAGRNEQYF.

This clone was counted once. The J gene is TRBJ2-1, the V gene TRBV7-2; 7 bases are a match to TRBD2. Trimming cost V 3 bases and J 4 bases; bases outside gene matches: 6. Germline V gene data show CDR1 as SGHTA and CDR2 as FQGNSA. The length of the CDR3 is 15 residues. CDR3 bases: TGTGCCAGCAGCTTCGGGGGGTACGGATACAATGAGCAGTTCTTC. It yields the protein CASSFGGYGYNEQFF.

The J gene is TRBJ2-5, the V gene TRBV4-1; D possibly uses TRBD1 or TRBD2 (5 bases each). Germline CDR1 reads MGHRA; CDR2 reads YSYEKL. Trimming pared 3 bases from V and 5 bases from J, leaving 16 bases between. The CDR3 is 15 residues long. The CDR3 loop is CASSHRKGTGETQYF. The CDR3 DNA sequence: TGCGCCAGCAGCCACAGAAAGGGGACCGGCGAGACCCAGTACTTC.

The CDR3 DNA reads TGTGCCAGCAGACTAGTGTTGGGGGCTAATGAGCAGTTCTTC. Encoded protein: CASRLVLGANEQFF. The rearrangement joins TRBV27 to TRBJ2-1; D perhaps matches TRBD1 (6 bases). Germline V gene sequence: CDR1 MNHEY, CDR2 SMNVEV (reference sequence). V lost 6 bases, J lost 7 bases, and 16 bases lay in between. The CDR3 spans 14 residues.

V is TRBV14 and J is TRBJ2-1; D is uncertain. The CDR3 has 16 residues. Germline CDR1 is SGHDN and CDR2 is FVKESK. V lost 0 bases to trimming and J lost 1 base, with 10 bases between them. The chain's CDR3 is CASSQEGYRSYNEQFF. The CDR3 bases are TGTGCCAGCAGCCAAGAGGGGTATAGATCCTACAATGAGCAGTTCTTC. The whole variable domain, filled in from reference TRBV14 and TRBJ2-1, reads EAGVTQFPSHSVIEKGQTVTLRCDPISGHDNLYWYRRVMGKEIKFLLHFVKESKQDESGMPNNRFLAERTGGTYSTLKVQPAELEDSGVYFCASSQEGYRSYNEQFFGPGTRLTVL.

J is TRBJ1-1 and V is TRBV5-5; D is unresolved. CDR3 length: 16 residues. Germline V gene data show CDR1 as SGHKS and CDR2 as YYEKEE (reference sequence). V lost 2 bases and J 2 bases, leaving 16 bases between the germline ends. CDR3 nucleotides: TGTGCCAGCAGCTTCACGCAGGCCCCTACAAACACTGAAGCTTTCTTT. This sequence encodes CASSFTQAPTNTEAFF.

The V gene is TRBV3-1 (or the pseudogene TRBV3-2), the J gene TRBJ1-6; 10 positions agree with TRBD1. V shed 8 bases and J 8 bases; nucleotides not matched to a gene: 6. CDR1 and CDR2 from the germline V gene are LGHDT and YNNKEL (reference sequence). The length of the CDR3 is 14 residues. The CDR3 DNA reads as TGTGCCAGCGGACCGGGACAGGGGTATTCACCCCTCCACTTT. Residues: CASGPGQGYSPLHF.

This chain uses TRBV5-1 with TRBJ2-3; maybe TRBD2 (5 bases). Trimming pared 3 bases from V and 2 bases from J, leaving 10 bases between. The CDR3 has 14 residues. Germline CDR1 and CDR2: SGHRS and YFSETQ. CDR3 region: CASSSGLYTDTQYF. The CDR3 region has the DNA TGCGCCAGCAGCTCCGGACTGTACACAGATACGCAGTATTTT. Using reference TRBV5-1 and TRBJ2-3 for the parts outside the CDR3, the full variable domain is KAGVTQTPRYLIKTRGQQVTLSCSPISGHRSVSWYQQTPGQGLQFLFEYFSETQRNKGNFPGRFSGRQFSNSRSEMNVSTLELGDSALYLCASSSGLYTDTQYFGPGTRLTVL.

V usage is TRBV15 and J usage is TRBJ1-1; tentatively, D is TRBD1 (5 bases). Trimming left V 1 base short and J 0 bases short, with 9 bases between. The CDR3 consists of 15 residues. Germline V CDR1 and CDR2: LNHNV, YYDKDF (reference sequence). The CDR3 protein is CATSRGRGLNTEAFF. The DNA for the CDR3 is TGTGCCACCAGCAGAGGGCGGGGACTGAACACTGAAGCTTTCTTT.

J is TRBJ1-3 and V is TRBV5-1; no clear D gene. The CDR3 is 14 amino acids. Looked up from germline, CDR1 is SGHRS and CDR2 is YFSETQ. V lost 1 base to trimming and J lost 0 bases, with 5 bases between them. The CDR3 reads CASSLSISGNTIYF. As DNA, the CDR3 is TGCGCCAGCAGCTTGTCTATCTCTGGAAACACCATATATTTT.

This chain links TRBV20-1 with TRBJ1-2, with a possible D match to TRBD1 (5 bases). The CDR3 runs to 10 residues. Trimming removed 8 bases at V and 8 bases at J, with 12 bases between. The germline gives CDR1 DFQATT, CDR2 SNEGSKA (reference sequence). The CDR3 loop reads CSTSGGGYTF. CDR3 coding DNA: TGCAGTACGAGCGGGGGGGGCTACACCTTC.

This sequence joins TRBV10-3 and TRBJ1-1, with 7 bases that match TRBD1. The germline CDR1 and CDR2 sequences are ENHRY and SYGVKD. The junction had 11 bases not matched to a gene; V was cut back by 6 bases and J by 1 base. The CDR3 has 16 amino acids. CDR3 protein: CAIRTLTGSPNTEAFF. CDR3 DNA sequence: TGTGCCATCAGGACCTTGACAGGGTCCCCGAACACTGAAGCTTTCTTT.

CDR3 residues: CASSSSPANYGYTF. CDR3 nucleotide sequence: TGTGCCAGCAGCTCAAGTCCAGCTAACTATGGCTACACCTTC. The chain combines TRBV7-2 with TRBJ1-2; no reliable D call. CDR3 length: 14 residues. Germline loops: CDR1 SGHTA, CDR2 FQGNSA. Trimming took 4 bases from V and 0 from J, leaving 9 bases between them.

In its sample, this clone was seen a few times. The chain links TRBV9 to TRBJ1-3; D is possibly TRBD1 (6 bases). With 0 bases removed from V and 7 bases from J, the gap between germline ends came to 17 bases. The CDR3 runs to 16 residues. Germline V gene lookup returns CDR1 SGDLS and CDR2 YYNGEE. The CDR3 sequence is CASSVGGGDKMNTIYF. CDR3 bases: TGTGCCAGCAGCGTAGGCGGTGGGGACAAAATGAACACCATATATTTT.

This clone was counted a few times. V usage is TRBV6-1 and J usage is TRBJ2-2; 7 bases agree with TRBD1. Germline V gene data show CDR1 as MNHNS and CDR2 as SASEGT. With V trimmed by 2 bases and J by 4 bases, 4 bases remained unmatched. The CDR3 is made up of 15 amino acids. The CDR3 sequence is CASSEWDSSTGELFF. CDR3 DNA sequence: TGTGCCAGCAGTGAATGGGACAGCTCCACCGGGGAGCTGTTTTTT.

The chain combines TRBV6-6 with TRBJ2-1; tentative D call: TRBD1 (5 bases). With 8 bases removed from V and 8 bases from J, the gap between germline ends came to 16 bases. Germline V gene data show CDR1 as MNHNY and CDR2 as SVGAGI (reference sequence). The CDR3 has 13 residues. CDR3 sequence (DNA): TGTGCCAGCCGCGAACCAGGGTTCGATGAGCAGTTCTTC. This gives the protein CASREPGFDEQFF.

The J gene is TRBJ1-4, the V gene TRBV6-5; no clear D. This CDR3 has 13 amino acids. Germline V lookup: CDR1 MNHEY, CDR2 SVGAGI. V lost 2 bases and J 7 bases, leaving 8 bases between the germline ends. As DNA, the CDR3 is TGTGCCAGCAGTTACGTGTTGAGTGAAAAACTGTTTTTT. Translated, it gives CASSYVLSEKLFF.

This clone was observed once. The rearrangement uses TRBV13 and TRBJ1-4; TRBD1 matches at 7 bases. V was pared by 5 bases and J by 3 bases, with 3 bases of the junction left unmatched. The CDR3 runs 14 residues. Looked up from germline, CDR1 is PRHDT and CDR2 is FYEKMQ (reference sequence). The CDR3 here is CASSVGQSNEKLFF. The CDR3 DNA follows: TGTGCCAGCAGCGTGGGACAGTCTAATGAAAAACTGTTTTTT.

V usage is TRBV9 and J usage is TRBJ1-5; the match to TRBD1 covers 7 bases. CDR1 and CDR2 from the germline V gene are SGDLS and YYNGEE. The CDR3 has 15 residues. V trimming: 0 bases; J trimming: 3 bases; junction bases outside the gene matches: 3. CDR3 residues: CASSVAGTVNQPQHF. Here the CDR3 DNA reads TGTGCCAGCAGCGTAGCTGGGACAGTCAATCAGCCCCAGCATTTT.

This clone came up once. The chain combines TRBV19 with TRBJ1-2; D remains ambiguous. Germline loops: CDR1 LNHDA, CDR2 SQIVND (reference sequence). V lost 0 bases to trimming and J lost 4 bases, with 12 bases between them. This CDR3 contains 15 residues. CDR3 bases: TGTGCCAGTAGTATAGATCCGGGGTACGCCTATGGCTACACCTTC. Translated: CASSIDPGYAYGYTF.

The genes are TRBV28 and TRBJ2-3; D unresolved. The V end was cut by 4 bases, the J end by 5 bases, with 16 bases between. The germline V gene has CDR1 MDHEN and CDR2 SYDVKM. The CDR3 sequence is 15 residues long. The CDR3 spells CASSSVGPPKDTQYF. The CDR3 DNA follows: TGTGCCAGCAGTTCGGTAGGACCGCCCAAAGATACGCAGTATTTT. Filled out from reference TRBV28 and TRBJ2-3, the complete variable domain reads DVKVTQSSRYLVKRTGEKVFLECVQDMDHENMFWYRQDPGLGLRLIYFSYDVKMKEKGDIPEGYSVSREKKERFSLILESASTNQTSMYLCASSSVGPPKDTQYFGPGTRLTVL.

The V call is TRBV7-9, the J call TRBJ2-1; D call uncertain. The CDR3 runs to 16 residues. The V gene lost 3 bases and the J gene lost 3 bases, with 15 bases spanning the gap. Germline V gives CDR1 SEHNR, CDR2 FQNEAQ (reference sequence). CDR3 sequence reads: CASSLLSGVHYNEQFF. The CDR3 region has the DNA TGTGCCAGCAGCTTGCTATCTGGAGTGCACTACAATGAGCAGTTCTTC.